The next 26 T cell receptor beta chains were all read from a single sample in a study of regulatory T cells in long-lasting Graves disease. The authors built TCR beta libraries using iRepertoire HTBI primers and Arm-PCR of CDR3 regions. TCRdb analysed the multiplex PCR reads with MiXCR anew, one entry per CDR3 protein. The sample holds approximately 350,000 distinct CDR3 sequences, about 12% seen once. Time point noted: newly diagnosed GD, antithyroid drugs for less than 3 months. The TCR library was prepared using RNA isolated from PBMCs. In addition, the sample was reused for a study of T cells in Graves' hyperthyroidism and ophthalmopathy.

Sequencing used peripheral blood mononuclear cells (PBMCs), obtained at new diagnosis, from a patient treated with antithyroid drugs. These receptors were obtained from a woman aged 18-29 years with Graves disease.

This clonotype turned up a few times. The chain has TRBV3-1 and TRBJ1-5; TRBD1 agrees at 7 bases. Germline V gene sequence: CDR1 LGHDT, CDR2 YNNKEL (reference sequence). The ends lost 5 bases at V and 12 bases at J; junction bases unmatched: 4. The CDR3 is 11 amino acids. In DNA form, the CDR3 reads TGTGCCAGCAGCGGGTCAGGGGGCCAGCATTTT. Amino acid sequence: CASSGSGGQHF.

This clonotype has ten or more counts. The chain joins TRBV12-3 or TRBV12-4 to TRBJ2-5; D gene unclear. V was pared by 3 bases and J by 1 base, with 9 bases between. The CDR3 totals 14 residues. CDR3 protein: CASSFWGGQETQYF. The CDR3 DNA reads as TGTGCCAGCAGTTTTTGGGGTGGCCAAGAGACCCAGTACTTC.

This clonotype was found many times. One junction end disagrees with the germline gene, perhaps due to a read error. The chain employs TRBV6-2 or TRBV6-3 and TRBJ2-7; D is ambiguous. Germline CDR1 and CDR2: MNHEY and SVGEGT. The CDR3 consists of 12 residues. For the CDR3, the DNA is TGTGCCAGCAATTACGGTAGAAGCGAGCAGTACTTC. It yields the protein CASNYGRSEQYF.

This clonotype showed up many times. The chain combines TRBV7-2 with TRBJ1-2, with D possibly being TRBD1 (5 bases). The V and J ends lost 5 bases and 8 bases respectively, with 18 bases between them. Germline V gene sequence: CDR1 SGHTA, CDR2 FQGNSA. The length of the CDR3 is 14 residues. In DNA, the CDR3 is TGTGCCAGCAGCCAACTTCAGGGACCTTGGGGCTACACCTTC. The encoded protein is CASSQLQGPWGYTF.

This clonotype was seen at least ten times. The chain employs TRBV13 and TRBJ2-2, with D possibly matching TRBD1 (6 bases). V was pared by 0 bases and J by 1 base, with 9 bases between. This CDR3 spans 16 amino acids. Germline V CDR1 and CDR2: PRHDT, FYEKMQ (reference sequence). The CDR3: CASSLGLGQNTGELFF. In DNA form, the CDR3 reads TGTGCCAGCAGCTTAGGCCTGGGACAGAACACCGGGGAGCTGTTTTTT.

There are many counts of this clonotype. The chain recombines TRBV7-9 with TRBJ2-1; 14 positions match TRBD2. The CDR3 consists of 19 residues. Germline CDR1 is SEHNR and CDR2 is FQNEAQ (reference sequence). Trimming took 4 bases from V and 0 from J; bases not matched to a gene: 8. The CDR3 protein is CASSSGTSGGPDSYNEQFF. CDR3 sequence (DNA): TGTGCCAGCAGCTCGGGGACTAGCGGGGGCCCCGACTCCTACAATGAGCAGTTCTTC.

This clonotype was picked up many times. The rearrangement uses TRBV20-1 and TRBJ1-5; D not resolved. CDR1 and CDR2 (germline): DFQATT, SNEGSKA (reference sequence). Trimming left V 3 bases short and J 2 bases short, with 11 bases between. The CDR3 runs 14 residues. The CDR3 coding sequence is TGCAGTGCTAGGTACCCAAGGGGCAATCAGCCCCAGCATTTT. It yields the protein CSARYPRGNQPQHF.

This clonotype was recorded many times. V usage is TRBV9 and J usage is TRBJ1-2; possible D gene TRBD1, 6 bases. The CDR3 consists of 13 residues. With 0 bases removed from V and 7 bases from J, the gap between germline ends came to 10 bases. Germline V lookup: CDR1 SGDLS, CDR2 YYNGEE. The CDR3: CASSVESGVGYTF. The CDR3 DNA follows: TGTGCCAGCAGCGTAGAATCAGGGGTTGGCTACACCTTC.

This clonotype was recorded at least ten times. This chain connects TRBV14 to TRBJ1-3; D gene ambiguous. This CDR3 is 15 amino acids long. Germline V CDR1 and CDR2: SGHDN, FVKESK. V gave up 1 base and J gave up 0 bases, with 7 bases separating them. The CDR3 DNA sequence: TGTGCCAGCAGCCAAGTCTTGGACTCTGGAAACACCATATATTTT. Its translation is CASSQVLDSGNTIYF.

This chain's CDR3 is CATSDRGSGNQPQHF. Here the CDR3 DNA reads TGTGCCACCAGTGACAGGGGCTCGGGCAATCAGCCCCAGCATTTT. V is TRBV24-1 and J is TRBJ1-5, with D tentatively TRBD1 (6 bases). V lost 4 bases and J 2 bases, leaving 11 bases between the germline ends. The CDR3 contains 15 residues. The germline CDR1 and CDR2 sequences are KGHDR and SFDVKD.

The table lists this clonotype with many counts. The gene calls are TRBV28 and TRBJ2-1; D possibly corresponds to TRBD2 (6 bases). The V end lost 11 bases, the J end lost 14 bases, and 28 bases lay between the germline ends. The CDR3 length is 14 residues. Germline CDR1 MDHEN, CDR2 SYDVKM. This chain's CDR3 is CAASGTGVFGLEFF. Written as DNA, the CDR3 is TGTGCCGCGTCTGGTACGGGAGTTTTTGGCTTAGAGTTCTTC. Full variable domain (missing parts from reference TRBV28 and TRBJ2-1): DVKVTQSSRYLVKRTGEKVFLECVQDMDHENMFWYRQDPGLGLRLIYFSYDVKMKEKGDIPEGYSVSREKKERFSLILESASTNQTSMYLCAASGTGVFGLEFFGPGTRLTVL.

This clonotype was counted at least ten times. The V and J genes are TRBV30 and TRBJ1-5; 8 nucleotides match TRBD1. The CDR3 consists of 14 residues. CDR1 is GTSNPN, CDR2 SVGIG, per germline (reference sequence). Trimming removed 2 bases from V and 2 bases from J; junction bases left unmatched: 2. The CDR3 here is CAWSKGQGNQPQHF. The CDR3 DNA is TGTGCCTGGAGTAAGGGACAGGGCAATCAGCCCCAGCATTTT.

This clonotype was counted ten times or more. This chain connects TRBV20-1 to TRBJ2-3; no reliable D call. The CDR3 has 13 residues. Germline V CDR1 and CDR2: DFQATT, SNEGSKA (reference sequence). Between the trimmed V and J ends, which lost 3 bases and 4 bases, there was a span of 11 bases. The CDR3 bases are TGCAGTGCTAGCGATTCTGGGCCAGATACGCAGTATTTT. Residues: CSASDSGPDTQYF.

This clonotype was observed at least ten times. The chain uses TRBV7-8 and TRBJ1-6; D uncertain. Trimming cost V 4 bases and J 7 bases, with 17 bases left between them. The CDR3 runs 16 residues. Germline lookup yields CDR1 SGHVS and CDR2 FQNEAQ. The CDR3 coding sequence is TGTGCCAGCAGCTCCCGACATGAAGGGATGAATTCACCCCTCCACTTT. It translates to CASSSRHEGMNSPLHF.

This clonotype was seen a few times. V gene TRBV27 combines with J gene TRBJ2-4; D remains ambiguous. Germline lookup yields CDR1 MNHEY and CDR2 SMNVEV (reference sequence). The ends were cut back, 5 bases at V and 2 bases at J, with 13 bases in the middle. The CDR3 consists of 15 residues. CDR3 nucleotide sequence: TGTGCCAGCAGTGATAGTATAGGGACCAAAAACATTCAGTACTTC. It is translated as CASSDSIGTKNIQYF.

This clonotype appeared many times. CDR3 amino acids: CASRPSERNTGELFF. As DNA, the CDR3 is TGTGCCAGCAGGCCTAGCGAAAGAAATACCGGGGAGCTGTTTTTT. V is TRBV6-1 and J is TRBJ2-2; D is possibly TRBD2 (6 bases). The V gene's germline CDR1 is MNHNS and CDR2 SASEGT. The CDR3 extends over 15 amino acids. Trimming removed 6 bases at V and 5 bases at J, with 16 bases between.

This clonotype appeared many times. The chain combines TRBV2 with TRBJ1-2; 8 bases agree with TRBD1. Looked up from germline, CDR1 is SNHLY and CDR2 is FYNNEI. The CDR3 is made up of 14 amino acids. The J segment lost 2 bases and the V segment lost 3 bases, leaving 2 bases of the junction unmatched. The CDR3 sequence is CASSDRQGNYGYTF. CDR3 DNA sequence: TGTGCCAGCAGTGACCGACAGGGGAACTATGGCTACACCTTC.

This chain joins TRBV6-1 and TRBJ2-2; D could derive from TRBD1 or TRBD2 (5 bases each). This CDR3 region has 17 residues. Per the germline V gene, CDR1 is MNHNS and CDR2 is SASEGT. V lost 5 bases to trimming and J lost 3 bases, with 19 bases between them. The CDR3 loop is CASSRNRDLGDTGELFF. The CDR3 region has the DNA TGTGCCAGCAGTCGCAACCGGGACCTCGGGGACACCGGGGAGCTGTTTTTT.

This clonotype was counted at least ten times. The chain uses TRBV9 and TRBJ1-2, with 7 bases identical to TRBD1. This CDR3 is 14 amino acids long. In germline, CDR1 is SGDLS, CDR2 YYNGEE. Trimming cost V 3 bases and J 2 bases; bases outside gene matches: 4. CDR3 in amino acids: CASSAGTVNYGYTF. The CDR3 DNA reads TGTGCCAGCAGCGCCGGGACAGTAAACTATGGCTACACCTTC.

This clonotype has a handful of counts. A much more abundant neighbour one base away suggests this may be a read error. V usage is TRBV28 and J usage is TRBJ2-7; TRBD2 matches at 7 bases. The CDR3 contains 15 residues. CDR1 is MDHEN and CDR2 is SYDVKM in the germline V gene. CDR3: CASSRGGEGPYGQYF. The CDR3 DNA is TGTGCCAGCAGTCGCGGGGGAGAGGGGCCCTACGGGCAGTACTTC. The full variable domain, with the rest looked up from reference TRBV28 and TRBJ2-7, is DVKVTQSSRYLVKRTGEKVFLECVQDMDHENMFWYRQDPGLGLRLIYFSYDVKMKEKGDIPEGYSVSREKKERFSLILESASTNQTSMYLCASSRGGEGPYGQYFGPGTRLTVT.

This clonotype was seen repeatedly, ten times or more. This chain joins TRBV7-2 and TRBJ1-5, with D uncertain. The V end lost 0 bases, the J end lost 0 bases, and 9 bases lay between the germline ends. The CDR3 has 16 amino acids. Germline lookup yields CDR1 SGHTA and CDR2 FQGNSA. The CDR3 bases are TGTGCCAGCAGCTTAGCGGCCAGCTATAGCAATCAGCCCCAGCATTTT. Its protein product is CASSLAASYSNQPQHF.

As concerns this clonotype: Being one base from a much bigger clone, this may be a read error. V is TRBV7-9 and J is TRBJ1-5; TRBD1 matches 7 bases. This CDR3 has 19 amino acids. Germline values: CDR1 SEHNR, CDR2 FQNEAQ (reference sequence). DNA of the CDR3: TGTGTCAGCGTAGCGGTTTTGAGGGGGCTCGAGGAGAACAATCAGCCCCAGCATTTT. Encoded protein: CVSVAVLRGLEENNQPQHF.

The table lists this clonotype with many counts. The chain combines TRBV11-2 with TRBJ1-1; no reliable D call. The germline CDR1 and CDR2 sequences are SGHAT and FQNNGV. The CDR3 has 16 amino acids. V was trimmed by 3 bases and J by 0 bases, leaving 14 bases between them. CDR3 nucleotide sequence: TGTGCCAGCAGCTTTTTCACGACATACCTGAACACTGAAGCTTTCTTT. Translation gives CASSFFTTYLNTEAFF. Full variable domain (remainder filled in from reference TRBV11-2 and TRBJ1-1): EAGVAQSPRYKIIEKRQSVAFWCNPISGHATLYWYQQILGQGPKLLIQFQNNGVVDDSQLPKDRFSAERLKGVDSTLKIQPAKLEDSAVYLCASSFFTTYLNTEAFFGQGTRLTVV.

The CDR3 DNA sequence: TGCAGTGCCACGCGCAACGAGCAGTACTTC. Its protein product is CSATRNEQYF. The chain combines TRBV20-1 with TRBJ2-7, with D hard to call. Looked up from germline, CDR1 is DFQATT and CDR2 is SNEGSKA (reference sequence). The CDR3 consists of 10 residues. Trimming stripped 6 bases from V and 5 bases from J, with 8 bases between.

This clonotype was observed a few times. The rearrangement joins TRBV15 to TRBJ2-1, with 10 bases fitting TRBD1. This CDR3 is 20 amino acids long. V dropped 0 bases and J dropped 9; count of bases not matched to a gene: 20. Per the germline V gene, CDR1 is LNHNV and CDR2 is YYDKDF (reference sequence). CDR3 in DNA: TGTGCCACCAGCAGAGATAAAGGGACAGGGGCCACGAGGCGACTACTTGAGCAGTTCTTC. The encoded protein is CATSRDKGTGATRRLLEQFF.

The DNA for the CDR3 is TGTGCCATCAGTGAGTCGGGGCAGCCGAACACTGAAGCTTTCTTT. It is translated as CAISESGQPNTEAFF. The rearrangement joins TRBV10-3 to TRBJ1-1; D might be TRBD1 (5 bases). V was cut by 0 bases and J by 1 base, with 9 bases left in between. CDR3 length: 15 amino acids. The germline CDR1 and CDR2 sequences are ENHRY and SYGVKD.